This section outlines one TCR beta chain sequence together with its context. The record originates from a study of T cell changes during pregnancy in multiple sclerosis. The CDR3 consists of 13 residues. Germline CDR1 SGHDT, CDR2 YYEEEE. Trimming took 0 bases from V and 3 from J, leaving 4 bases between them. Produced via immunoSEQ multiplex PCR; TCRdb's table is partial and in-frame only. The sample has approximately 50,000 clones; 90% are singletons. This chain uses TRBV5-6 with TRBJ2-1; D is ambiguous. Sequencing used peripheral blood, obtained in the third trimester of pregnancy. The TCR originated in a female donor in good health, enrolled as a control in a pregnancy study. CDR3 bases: TGTGCCAGCAGCTTGGGAGGCTACAATGAGCAGTTCTTC. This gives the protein CASSLGGYNEQFF.